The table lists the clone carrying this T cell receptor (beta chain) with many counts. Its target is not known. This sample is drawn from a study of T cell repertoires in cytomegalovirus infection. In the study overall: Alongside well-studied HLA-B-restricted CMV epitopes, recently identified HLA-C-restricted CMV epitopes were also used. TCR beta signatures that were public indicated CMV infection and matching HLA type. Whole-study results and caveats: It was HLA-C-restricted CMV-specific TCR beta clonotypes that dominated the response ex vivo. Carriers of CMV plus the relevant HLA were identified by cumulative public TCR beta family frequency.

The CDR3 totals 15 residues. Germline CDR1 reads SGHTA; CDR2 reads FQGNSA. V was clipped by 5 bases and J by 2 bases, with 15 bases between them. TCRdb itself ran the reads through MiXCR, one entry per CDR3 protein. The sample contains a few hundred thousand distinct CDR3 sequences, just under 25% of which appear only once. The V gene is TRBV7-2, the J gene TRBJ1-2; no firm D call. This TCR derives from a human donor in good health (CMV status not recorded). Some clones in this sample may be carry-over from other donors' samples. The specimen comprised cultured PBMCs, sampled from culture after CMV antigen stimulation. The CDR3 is CASSLDLGHNYGYTF. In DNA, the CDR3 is TGTGCCAGCAGCCTAGACCTTGGGCACAACTATGGCTACACCTTC. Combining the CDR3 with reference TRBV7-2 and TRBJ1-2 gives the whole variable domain GAGVSQSPSNKVTEKGKDVELRCDPISGHTALYWYRQSLGQGLEFLIYFQGNSAPDKSGLPSDRFSAERTGGSVSTLTIQRTQQEDSAVYLCASSLDLGHNYGYTFGSGTRLTVV.